This TCR beta chain was retrieved from a study of cytomegalovirus exposure and HLA in healthy donors. Broader study findings: Later analysis indicated greater clonal expansion among HLA-associated TCR beta chains than among equally common other chains.

Only a few counts were recorded for this clone. Its antigen is not identified. PCR amplification relied on 60 Vbeta primers (plus 13 Jbeta primers). The method was immunoSEQ multiplex PCR; TCRdb's version includes in-frame clones alone and lacks a portion of them. The profile shows 110,000 to 150,000 clones, more than 75% of them singletons. This receptor was taken from a woman aged 18-35 years in good health and CMV-seropositive. Sequences were obtained from PBMCs.

The CDR3 nucleotides are TGTGCCAGCAGTTTATCTGCAGGCTTGATGGACATTCAGTACTTC. Protein product: CASSLSAGLMDIQYF. The chain recombines TRBV28 with TRBJ2-4; D is ambiguous. The CDR3 is 15 amino acids. The V and J ends lost 1 base and 8 bases respectively, with 15 bases between them. The V gene's germline CDR1 is MDHEN and CDR2 SYDVKM.